This record concerns one TCR beta chain sequence. The antigen is unknown. CDR1 and CDR2 (germline): SGHRS, YFSETQ. V gave up 4 bases and J gave up 10 bases; unmatched junction bases: 8. The CDR3 runs to 15 residues. The source of the sample is a study of OX40 agonist ivuxolimab in advanced cancers. General study findings and limits: Mean expanded clone counts were higher in CD8+ than CD4+ T cells.

Assay used: immunoSEQ multiplex PCR; TCRdb lists only in-frame clones, some missing. Of roughly 93,000 clones listed, 84% were seen once; the top ten hold approximately 5.5%. The source is an adult with an advanced solid tumor such as melanoma, head and neck, liver or kidney cancer. This sequence joins TRBV5-1 and TRBJ2-1, with 13 bases that match TRBD2. The sequenced sample was CD4+ or CD8+ T cells sorted from blood, obtained in a trial of the OX40 agonist ivuxolimab. CDR3 DNA: TGCGCCAGCAGCCGACAAGGGACTAGCGGGAAGGAGCAGTTCTTC. Its protein is CASSRQGTSGKEQFF.